The T cell receptor (beta chain) under discussion was sequenced for a study of blood T cell repertoires in COVID-19. Study in general: In each case, the material was cDNA or gDNA derived from T cells, B-cell-depleted T cells, or PBMCs.

CDR3 length: 15 amino acids. V was shortened by 3 bases and J by 1 base, with 13 bases between the two germline ends. CDR1 is SGHRS and CDR2 is YFSETQ in the germline V gene. Original methodology: Counts of nucleated cells, estimated from reference gene primer amplification, were obtained. TCRdb's table, derived via immunoSEQ multiplex PCR, lists solely in-frame clones and lacks some. D and trimming come from the DNA, and the V and J calls and clone size come from that table. Of approximately 200,000 clones listed, over 75% are singletons. The gene calls are TRBV5-1 and TRBJ2-5; weak D call: TRBD1 (6 bases). Sequenced input: peripheral blood. The sequence was obtained from a man aged 50 to 60 with acute or convalescent COVID-19. The CDR3 DNA is TGCGCCAGCAGCTCCGGACAGAGTACCCAAGAGACCCAGTACTTC. Its protein is CASSSGQSTQETQYF. Full variable domain (rest looked up from reference TRBV5-1 and TRBJ2-5): KAGVTQTPRYLIKTRGQQVTLSCSPISGHRSVSWYQQTPGQGLQFLFEYFSETQRNKGNFPGRFSGRQFSNSRSEMNVSTLELGDSALYLCASSSGQSTQETQYFGPGTRLLVL.